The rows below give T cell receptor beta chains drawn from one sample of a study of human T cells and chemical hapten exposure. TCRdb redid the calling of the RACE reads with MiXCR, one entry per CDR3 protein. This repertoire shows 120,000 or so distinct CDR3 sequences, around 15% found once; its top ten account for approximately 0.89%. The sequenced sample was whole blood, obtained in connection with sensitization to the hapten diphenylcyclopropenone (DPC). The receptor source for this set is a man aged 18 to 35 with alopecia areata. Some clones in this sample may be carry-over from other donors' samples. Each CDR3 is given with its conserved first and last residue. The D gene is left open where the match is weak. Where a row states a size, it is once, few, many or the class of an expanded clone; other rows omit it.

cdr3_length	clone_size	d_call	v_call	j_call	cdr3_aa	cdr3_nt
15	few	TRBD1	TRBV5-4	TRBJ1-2	CASSTGTDPNYGYTF	TGTGCCAGCAGCACCGGGACAGATCCCAACTATGGCTACACCTTC
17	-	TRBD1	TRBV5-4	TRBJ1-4	CASSSGQGAPLGEKLFF	TGTGCCAGCAGCTCGGGACAGGGGGCGCCGTTGGGTGAAAAACTGTTTTTT
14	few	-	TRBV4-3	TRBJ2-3	CASSLGQGTDTQYF	TGCGCCAGCAGCCTGGGTCAGGGGACAGATACGCAGTATTTT
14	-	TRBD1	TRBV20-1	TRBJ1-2	CSALSSDRHYGYTF	TGCAGTGCCCTCTCCTCGGACAGGCACTATGGCTACACCTTC
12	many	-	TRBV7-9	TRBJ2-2	CASIPATGELFF	TGTGCCAGCATACCTGCCACCGGGGAGCTGTTTTTT
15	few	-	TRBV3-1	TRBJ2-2	CASSQFSGSTGELFF	TGTGCCAGCAGCCAATTTTCGGGGAGCACCGGGGAGCTGTTTTTT
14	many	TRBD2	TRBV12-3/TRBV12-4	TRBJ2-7	CASSLGLAGYEQYF	TGTGCCAGCAGTCTTGGACTAGCGGGGTACGAGCAGTACTTC
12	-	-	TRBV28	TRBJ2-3	CASSLLPDTQYF	TGTGCCAGCAGTTTGCTCCCAGATACGCAGTATTTT
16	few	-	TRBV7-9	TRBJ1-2	CASTKPGGVANYGYTF	TGTGCCAGCACCAAACCCGGGGGGGTAGCTAACTATGGCTACACCTTC
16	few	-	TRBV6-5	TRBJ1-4	CASSTKQAATNEKLFF	TGTGCCAGCAGTACAAAACAGGCAGCAACTAATGAAAAACTGTTTTTT
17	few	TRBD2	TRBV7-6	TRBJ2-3	CASSLGPSGGPLDTQYF	TGTGCCAGCAGCTTAGGCCCTAGCGGGGGGCCTCTAGATACGCAGTATTTT
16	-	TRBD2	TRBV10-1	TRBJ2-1	CASSEKEASGLNEQFF	TGCGCCAGCAGTGAGAAGGAGGCTAGCGGGCTAAATGAGCAGTTCTTC
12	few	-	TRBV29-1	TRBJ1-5	CSVGGVSQPQHF	TGCAGCGTTGGTGGGGTAAGCCAGCCCCAGCATTTT
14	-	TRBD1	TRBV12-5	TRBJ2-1	CASGLQGAPYEQFF	TGTGCTAGTGGTTTGCAGGGGGCGCCGTATGAGCAGTTCTTC
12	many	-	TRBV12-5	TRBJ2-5	CASGTGQETQYF	TGTGCTAGCGGTACCGGCCAAGAGACCCAGTACTTC
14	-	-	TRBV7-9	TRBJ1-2	CASRPPGASYGYTF	TGTGCCAGCAGACCCCCAGGGGCGAGCTATGGCTACACCTTC
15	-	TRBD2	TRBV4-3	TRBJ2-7	CASSQDSGDYYEQYF	TGCGCCAGCAGCCAAGATAGTGGGGACTACTACGAGCAGTACTTC
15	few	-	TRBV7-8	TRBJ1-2	CASSFMGGPGYGYTF	TGTGCCAGCAGCTTCATGGGAGGCCCGGGCTATGGCTACACCTTC
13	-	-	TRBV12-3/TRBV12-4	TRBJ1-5	CASSLQGYQPQHF	TGTGCCAGCAGTCTCCAGGGTTATCAGCCCCAGCATTTT
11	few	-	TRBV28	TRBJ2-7	CASSFRDEQYF	TGTGCCAGCAGTTTCAGGGACGAGCAGTACTTC
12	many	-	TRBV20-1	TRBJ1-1	CSARRQNTEAFF	TGCAGTGCTAGGCGTCAGAACACTGAAGCTTTCTTT
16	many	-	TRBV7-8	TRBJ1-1	CASSLSSVPMNTEAFF	TGTGCCAGCAGCTTAAGCAGCGTTCCGATGAACACTGAAGCTTTCTTT
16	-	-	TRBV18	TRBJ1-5	CASSPTGQGGNQPQHF	TGTGCCAGCTCACCCACTGGACAAGGAGGCAATCAGCCCCAGCATTTT
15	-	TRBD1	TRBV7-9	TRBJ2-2	CASSLRDRDPGELFF	TGTGCCAGCAGCCTCCGGGACAGGGACCCCGGGGAGCTGTTTTTT
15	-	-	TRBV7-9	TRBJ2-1	CASKIKGSSYNEQFF	TGTGCCAGCAAAATTAAGGGGAGCTCCTACAATGAGCAGTTCTTC
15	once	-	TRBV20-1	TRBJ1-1	CSALERGDMNTEAFF	TGCAGTGCTCTGGAGAGGGGGGACATGAACACTGAAGCTTTCTTT
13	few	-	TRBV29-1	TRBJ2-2	CSVSPGRRLELFF	TGCAGCGTGAGCCCGGGCCGAAGACTTGAGCTGTTTTTT
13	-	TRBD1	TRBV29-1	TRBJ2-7	CSVEIAGGYEQYF	TGCAGCGTTGAAATAGCAGGGGGTTACGAGCAGTACTTC
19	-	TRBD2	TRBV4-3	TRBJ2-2	CASSQDQAGGPFWTGELFF	TGCGCCAGCAGCCAAGATCAAGCGGGGGGACCCTTTTGGACCGGGGAGCTGTTTTTT
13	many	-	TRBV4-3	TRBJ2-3	CASSRARLDTQYF	TGCGCCAGCAGCCGCGCTCGACTGGATACGCAGTATTTT
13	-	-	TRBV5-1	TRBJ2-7	CASTWTGAGEQYF	TGCGCCAGCACCTGGACAGGAGCGGGGGAGCAGTACTTC
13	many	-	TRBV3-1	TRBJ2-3	CASSQSTPDTQYF	TGTGCCAGCAGCCAATCGACCCCAGATACGCAGTATTTT
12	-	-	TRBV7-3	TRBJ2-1	CASSYQGDEQFF	TGTGCCAGCAGCTACCAGGGCGATGAGCAGTTCTTC
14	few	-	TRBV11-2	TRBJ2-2	CASSPYRLTGELFF	TGTGCCAGCAGCCCATACCGACTAACCGGGGAGCTGTTTTTT
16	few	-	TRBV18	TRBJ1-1	CASSPPGRGIGRRAFF	TGTGCCAGCTCACCTCCTGGACGGGGAATCGGGCGAAGAGCTTTCTTT
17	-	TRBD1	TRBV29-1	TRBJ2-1	CSVAKGAGQGERNEQFF	TGCAGCGTTGCGAAAGGAGCCGGACAGGGTGAGCGAAATGAGCAGTTCTTC
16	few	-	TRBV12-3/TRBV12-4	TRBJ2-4	CASSHLTGLGRNIQYF	TGTGCCAGCAGCCACCTGACTGGGCTAGGGAGAAACATTCAGTACTTC
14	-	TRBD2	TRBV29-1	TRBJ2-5	CSVEGYSGEETQYF	TGCAGCGTGGAAGGGTATAGCGGGGAAGAGACCCAGTACTTC
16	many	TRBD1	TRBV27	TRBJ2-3	CASSHRWTGTTDTQYF	TGTGCCAGCAGCCACCGCTGGACAGGGACCACAGATACGCAGTATTTT
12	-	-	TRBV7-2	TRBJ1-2	CASSSDTYGYTF	TGTGCCAGCAGCTCGGACACTTATGGCTACACCTTC